These 7 T cell receptor beta chains were all obtained from the same sample, sequenced in a study of shared clonotypes between healthy human individuals. The repertoire was sequenced with immunoSEQ multiplex PCR; TCRdb's copy has only in-frame clones and lacks some. The sample consists of approximately 2.1 million clones, about 92% of them appearing once. Sample: naive CD4+ T cells from PBMCs. Subset denoted: CD45RA+ positively selected. These TCRs come from a man younger than 35 in good health. Some clones in this sample may be carry-over from other donors' samples.

This sequence joins TRBV19 and TRBJ2-5; TRBD2 matches at 11 bases. Germline assignment: CDR1 LNHDA and CDR2 SQIVND (reference sequence). The CDR3 extends over 16 amino acids. The trim removed 4 bases at V and 4 bases at J, leaving 8 bases unmatched. For the CDR3, the DNA is TGTGCCAGTAGTAGCTCTAGCGGGAGGCAGGGAGAGACCCAGTACTTC. This sequence encodes CASSSSSGRQGETQYF.

This chain joins TRBV25-1 and TRBJ1-6; D gene ambiguous. Trimming shortened V by 4 bases and J by 3 bases, and 10 bases separated the two germline ends. CDR1 and CDR2 from the germline V gene are MGHDK and SYGVNS. The length of the CDR3 is 15 residues. The CDR3: CASSAPTLYNSPLHF. DNA of the CDR3: TGTGCCAGCAGTGCCCCGACCCTCTATAATTCACCCCTCCACTTT.

The genes are TRBV7-9 and TRBJ1-5; D may be TRBD1 (5 bases). This CDR3 comprises 16 residues. Trimming shortened V by 5 bases and J by 5 bases, and 19 bases separated the two germline ends. The germline V gene has CDR1 SEHNR and CDR2 FQNEAQ (reference sequence). The CDR3 here is CASSPVGGPNYQPQHF. CDR3 bases: TGTGCCAGCAGCCCTGTGGGGGGACCTAACTATCAGCCCCAGCATTTT.

This clone was seen a single time. Other DNA sequences in the sample encode the same CDR3. The V gene is TRBV7-3, the J gene TRBJ2-1, with D tentatively TRBD2 (7 bases). The CDR3 is 15 residues long. The V gene's germline CDR1 is SGHTA and CDR2 FQGTGA. The V end was cut by 5 bases, the J end by 2 bases, with 13 bases between. The CDR3 DNA follows: TGTGCCAGCAGCCCCGGGGGGCCCACCTACAATGAGCAGTTCTTC. Translation: CASSPGGPTYNEQFF.

CDR3 sequence (DNA): TGTGCCTGTGGACCCGAGCGTTATAATTCACCCCTCCACTTT. It specifies CACGPERYNSPLHF. This sequence joins TRBV30 and TRBJ1-6; D is ambiguous. The CDR3 runs 14 residues. Germline V gives CDR1 GTSNPN, CDR2 SVGIG (reference sequence). V was trimmed by 6 bases and J by 4 bases, leaving 13 bases between them.

The V gene is TRBV7-9, the J gene TRBJ1-2; the D is unclear. CDR3 length: 13 amino acids. Germline values: CDR1 SEHNR, CDR2 FQNEAQ (reference sequence). Between the trimmed V and J ends, which lost 1 base and 6 bases, there was a span of 9 bases. This chain's CDR3 is CASSLGFTDGYTF. CDR3 coding DNA: TGTGCCAGCAGCTTAGGTTTTACGGATGGCTACACCTTC.

V is TRBV29-1 and J is TRBJ2-2; D possibly corresponds to TRBD1 (5 bases). Deletions cut 4 bases from V and 1 base from J, with 10 bases between. Per the germline V gene, CDR1 is SQVTM and CDR2 is ANQGSEA. This CDR3 is 14 amino acids long. CDR3 in DNA: TGCAGCGTTGTAGGGGAAAGGAACACCGGGGAGCTGTTTTTT. This sequence encodes CSVVGERNTGELFF.